What follows are 15 T cell receptor beta chains derived from one specimen sequenced in a study of technical replicates of blood from several donors. TCRdb's table, derived via immunoSEQ multiplex PCR, lists solely in-frame clones and lacks some. This sample has approximately 60,000 clones, with approximately 83% found just once. The sequenced sample consisted of PBMCs. The receptors come from a human donor in good health. Some clones in this sample may be carry-over from other donors' samples.

The sample holds one count of this clone. The rearrangement links TRBV7-9 to TRBJ2-3, with 9 nucleotides matching TRBD1. The germline V gene encodes CDR1 SEHNR and CDR2 FQNEAQ (reference sequence). This CDR3 contains 16 residues. After removal of 5 bases from V and 6 bases from J, the junction contained 12 bases not matched to a gene. The CDR3 spells CASSGPWTGAADTQYF. The DNA for the CDR3 is TGTGCCAGCAGCGGCCCGTGGACAGGGGCGGCCGATACGCAGTATTTT.

The V call is TRBV21-1, the J call TRBJ2-7; the table's D call of TRBD1 was not tested on the DNA. TRBV21-1 is tagged as a pseudogene. The CDR3 spans 15 residues. The CDR3 coding sequence is TGTGCCAGCAGCATGACCGGGACAGGGGGCACCGAGCAGTACTTC. It encodes CASSMTGTGGTEQYF.

J is TRBJ2-7 and V is TRBV11-2; tentative D call: TRBD1 (5 bases). This CDR3 has 15 amino acids. The V and J ends lost 1 base and 3 bases respectively, with 13 bases between them. Germline loops: CDR1 SGHAT, CDR2 FQNNGV. The CDR3 reads CASSLVDKRFYEQYF. The CDR3 DNA reads as TGTGCCAGCAGCTTAGTGGACAAGAGGTTCTACGAGCAGTACTTC.

The CDR3 coding sequence is TGTGCCAGCAGTCGGGGGACTAGCGGGACCTACGAGCAGTACTTC. It codes for CASSRGTSGTYEQYF. This chain joins TRBV7-8 and TRBJ2-7; 13 nucleotides align to TRBD2. The CDR3 runs to 15 residues. Trimming took 6 bases from V and 2 from J; bases not matched to a gene: 4. The germline V gene encodes CDR1 SGHVS and CDR2 FQNEAQ.

V and J are TRBV7-8 and TRBJ1-6, with 9 bases aligning to TRBD1. CDR1 is SGHVS and CDR2 is FQNEAQ in the germline V gene. V gave up 4 bases and J gave up 9 bases; unmatched junction bases: 4. The CDR3 is 14 amino acids. As DNA, the CDR3 is TGTGCCAGCAGCTCGGGACAGGGAACTTCACCCCTCCACTTT. Its translation is CASSSGQGTSPLHF.

This sequence joins TRBV9 and TRBJ2-1, with a possible D match to TRBD2 (6 bases). The CDR3 loop spans 14 amino acids. CDR1 SGDLS and CDR2 YYNGEE come from the germline V gene. Trimming took 0 bases from V and 7 from J, leaving 11 bases between them. CDR3 in amino acids: CASSVAGVWNEQFF. As DNA, the CDR3 is TGTGCCAGCAGCGTAGCGGGAGTTTGGAATGAGCAGTTCTTC.

CDR3: CASGGDTYNEQFF. In DNA form, the CDR3 reads TGTGCTAGTGGGGGGGACACCTACAATGAGCAGTTCTTC. V is TRBV12-5 and J is TRBJ2-1; TRBD1 is a possible D gene (6 bases). The CDR3 runs to 13 residues. From germline, CDR1 is LGHNT and CDR2 FRNRAP. V lost 6 bases and J lost 2, with 8 bases in between.

V is TRBV6-1 and J is TRBJ2-1, with 8 bases matching TRBD2. Germline V gives CDR1 MNHNS, CDR2 SASEGT. V gave up 3 bases and J gave up 7 bases; unmatched junction bases: 8. CDR3 length equals 15 residues. Here the CDR3 DNA reads TGTGCCAGCAGTGAGGGGCGGGAGGCGAGAAATGAGCAGTTCTTC. Protein: CASSEGREARNEQFF.

This chain uses TRBV2 with TRBJ1-4; 9 bases line up with TRBD1. V was clipped by 6 bases and J by 3 bases; unmatched bases: 14. Germline CDR1 is SNHLY and CDR2 is FYNNEI. CDR3 length equals 18 residues. Written as DNA, the CDR3 is TGTGCCAGCAGCGTCCGGGACAGGGTCAGGTCGTCTAATGAAAAACTGTTTTTT. It encodes CASSVRDRVRSSNEKLFF.

The sample holds one count of this clone. The chain recombines TRBV11-2 with TRBJ2-2, with 7 bases aligning to TRBD2. CDR1 and CDR2 (germline): SGHAT, FQNNGV. V lost 1 base to trimming and J lost 3 bases; unmatched junction nucleotides: 5. The CDR3 loop spans 16 amino acids. CDR3 bases: TGTGCCAGCAGCTTAGGGAGAGCGGGGTACACCGGGGAGCTGTTTTTT. Translated: CASSLGRAGYTGELFF.

The chain carries TRBV5-4 and TRBJ2-1; 12 bases agree with TRBD1. Germline V gene lookup returns CDR1 SGHNT and CDR2 YYREEE (reference sequence). The CDR3 length is 15 residues. The junction had 7 bases not matched to a gene; V was cut back by 4 bases and J by 8 bases. The CDR3 loop reads CASSPPGQGAYEQFF. The CDR3 nucleotides are TGTGCCAGCAGCCCACCGGGACAGGGGGCATATGAGCAGTTCTTC.

This chain links TRBV7-9 with TRBJ1-4; D unresolved. V shed 5 bases and J shed 10 bases, with 17 bases lying between them. The CDR3 loop spans 14 amino acids. CDR1 is SEHNR, CDR2 FQNEAQ, per germline (reference sequence). The CDR3: CASSLGPESGKLFF. In DNA, the CDR3 is TGTGCCAGCAGCCTCGGCCCTGAATCGGGAAAACTGTTTTTT.

As concerns this clone: Other DNA sequences in the same sample also yield this CDR3. The rearrangement uses TRBV19 and TRBJ1-6; 9 nucleotides agree with TRBD1. Per germline, CDR1 LNHDA and CDR2 SQIVND (reference sequence). The CDR3 loop spans 13 amino acids. V was pared by 3 bases and J by 10 bases, with 1 base of the junction left unmatched. The CDR3 sequence: CASSMTGGSPLHF. The DNA for the CDR3 is TGTGCCAGTAGTATGACAGGGGGGTCACCCCTCCACTTT.

The CDR3 coding sequence is TGTGCCACCAGCTACCGGACAGGGTTGAACACTGAAGCTTTCTTT. Amino acid sequence: CATSYRTGLNTEAFF. The rearrangement joins TRBV15 to TRBJ1-1; 8 bases are a match to TRBD1. The J segment lost 0 bases and the V segment lost 5 bases, leaving 5 bases of the junction unmatched. There are 15 residues in the CDR3. Germline V gene data show CDR1 as LNHNV and CDR2 as YYDKDF (reference sequence).

The chain couples TRBV7-2 to TRBJ2-3, with 8 bases matching TRBD1. Germline CDR1 and CDR2: SGHTA and FQGNSA. The CDR3 totals 16 residues. V lost 5 bases to trimming and J lost 1 base; unmatched junction nucleotides: 8. CDR3 region: CASSPRGLLGTDTQYF. CDR3 in DNA: TGTGCCAGCAGCCCCAGGGGGCTCTTAGGCACAGATACGCAGTATTTT.